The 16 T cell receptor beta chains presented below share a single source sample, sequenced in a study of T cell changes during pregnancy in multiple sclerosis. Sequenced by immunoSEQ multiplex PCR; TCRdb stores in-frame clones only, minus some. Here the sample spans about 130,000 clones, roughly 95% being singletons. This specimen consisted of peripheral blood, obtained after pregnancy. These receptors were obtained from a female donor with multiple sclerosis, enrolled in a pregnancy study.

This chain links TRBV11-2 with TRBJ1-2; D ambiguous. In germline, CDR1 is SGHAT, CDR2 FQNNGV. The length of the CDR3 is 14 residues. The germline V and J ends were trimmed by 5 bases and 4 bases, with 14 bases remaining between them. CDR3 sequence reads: CASSPTDTRYGYTF. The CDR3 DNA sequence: TGTGCCAGCAGCCCAACCGACACCCGCTATGGCTACACCTTC.

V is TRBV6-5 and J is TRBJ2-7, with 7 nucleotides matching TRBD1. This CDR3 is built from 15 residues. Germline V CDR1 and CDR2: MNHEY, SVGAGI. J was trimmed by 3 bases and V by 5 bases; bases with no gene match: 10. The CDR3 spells CASSKTGLDIYEQYF. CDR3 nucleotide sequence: TGTGCCAGCAGTAAGACAGGGTTAGATATCTACGAGCAGTACTTC.

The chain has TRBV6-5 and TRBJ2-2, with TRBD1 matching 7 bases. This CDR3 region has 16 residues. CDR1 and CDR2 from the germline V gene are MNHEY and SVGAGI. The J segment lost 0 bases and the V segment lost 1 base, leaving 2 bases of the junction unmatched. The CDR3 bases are TGTGCCAGCAGTTACTGGGACAGTCCGAACACCGGGGAGCTGTTTTTT. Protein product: CASSYWDSPNTGELFF.

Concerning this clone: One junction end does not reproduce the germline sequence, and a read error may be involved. CDR3: CATRRGTGGYNEQFF. As DNA, the CDR3 is TGTGCCACCAGGAGAGGGACAGGGGGTTACAATGAGCAGTTCTTC. The V gene is TRBV15, the J gene TRBJ2-1, with 11 nucleotides matching TRBD1. This CDR3 is 15 amino acids long. CDR1 and CDR2 from the germline V gene are LNHNV and YYDKDF (reference sequence).

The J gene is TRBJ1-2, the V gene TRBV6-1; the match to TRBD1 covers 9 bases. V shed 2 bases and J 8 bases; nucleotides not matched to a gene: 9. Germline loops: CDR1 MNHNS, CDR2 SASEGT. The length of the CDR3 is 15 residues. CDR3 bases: TGTGCCAGCAGTGAACGGGTCCCGGGACAGGGCGGCTACACCTTC. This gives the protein CASSERVPGQGGYTF.

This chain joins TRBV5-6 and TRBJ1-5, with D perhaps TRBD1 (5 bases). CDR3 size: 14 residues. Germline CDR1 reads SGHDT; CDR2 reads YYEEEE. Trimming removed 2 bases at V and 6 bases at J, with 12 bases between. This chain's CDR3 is CASSFRGAGQPQHF. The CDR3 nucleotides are TGTGCCAGCAGCTTCCGTGGGGCTGGTCAGCCCCAGCATTTT.

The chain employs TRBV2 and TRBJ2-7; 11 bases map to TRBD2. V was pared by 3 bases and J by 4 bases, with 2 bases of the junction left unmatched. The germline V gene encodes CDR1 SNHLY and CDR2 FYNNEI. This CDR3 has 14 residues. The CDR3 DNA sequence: TGTGCCAGCAGTGACCGACTAGCGGGGTACGAGCAGTACTTC. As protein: CASSDRLAGYEQYF.

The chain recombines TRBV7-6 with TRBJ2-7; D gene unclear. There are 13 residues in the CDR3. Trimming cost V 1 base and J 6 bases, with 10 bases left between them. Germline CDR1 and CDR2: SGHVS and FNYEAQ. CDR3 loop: CASSLVFGSEQYF. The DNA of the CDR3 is TGTGCCAGCAGCTTAGTGTTCGGGTCCGAGCAGTACTTC.

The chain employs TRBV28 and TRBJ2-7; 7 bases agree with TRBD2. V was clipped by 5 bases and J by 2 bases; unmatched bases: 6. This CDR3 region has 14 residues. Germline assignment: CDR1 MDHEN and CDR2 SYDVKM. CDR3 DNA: TGTGCCAGCAGTACAGCGGGATTCACCTACGAGCAGTACTTC. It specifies CASSTAGFTYEQYF.

The CDR3 loop reads CASSPPGSNTGELFF. The CDR3 DNA reads as TGTGCCAGCAGCCCCCCGGGATCGAACACCGGGGAGCTGTTTTTT. This chain uses TRBV9 with TRBJ2-2; maybe TRBD2 (5 bases). The CDR3 totals 15 residues. The V end was cut by 4 bases, the J end by 0 bases, with 10 bases between. Germline CDR1 SGDLS, CDR2 YYNGEE. The full variable domain, with the rest looked up from reference TRBV9 and TRBJ2-2, is DSGVTQTPKHLITATGQRVTLRCSPRSGDLSVYWYQQSLDQGLQFLIQYYNGEERAKGNILERFSAQQFPDLHSELNLSSLELGDSALYFCASSPPGSNTGELFFGEGSRLTVL.

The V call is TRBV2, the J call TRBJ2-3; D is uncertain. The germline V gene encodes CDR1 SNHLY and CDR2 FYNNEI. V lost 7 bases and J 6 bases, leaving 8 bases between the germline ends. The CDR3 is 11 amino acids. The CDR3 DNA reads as TGTGCCAGCACCCCACAGGATACGCAGTATTTT. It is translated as CASTPQDTQYF.

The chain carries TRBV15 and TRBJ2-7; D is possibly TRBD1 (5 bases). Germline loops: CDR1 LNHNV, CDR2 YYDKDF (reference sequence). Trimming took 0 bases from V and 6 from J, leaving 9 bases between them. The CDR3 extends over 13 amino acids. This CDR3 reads CATSRDRVGEQYF. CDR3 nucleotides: TGTGCCACCAGCAGAGACAGGGTGGGCGAGCAGTACTTC. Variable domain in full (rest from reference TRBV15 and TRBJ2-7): DAMVIQNPRYQVTQFGKPVTLSCSQTLNHNVMYWYQQKSSQAPKLLFHYYDKDFNNEADTPDNFQSRRPNTSFCFLDIRSPGLGDTAMYLCATSRDRVGEQYFGPGTRLTVT.

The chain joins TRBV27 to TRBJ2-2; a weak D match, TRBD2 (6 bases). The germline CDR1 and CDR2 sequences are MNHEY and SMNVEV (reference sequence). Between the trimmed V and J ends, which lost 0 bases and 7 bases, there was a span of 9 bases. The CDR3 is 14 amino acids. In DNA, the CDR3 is TGTGCCAGCAGTTTATCGGCGGGGAGCGGGGAGCTGTTTTTT. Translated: CASSLSAGSGELFF.

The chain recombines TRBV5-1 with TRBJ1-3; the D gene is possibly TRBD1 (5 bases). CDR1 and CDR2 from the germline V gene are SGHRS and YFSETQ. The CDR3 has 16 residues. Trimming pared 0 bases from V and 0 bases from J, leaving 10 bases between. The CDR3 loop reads CASSLAGGISGNTIYF. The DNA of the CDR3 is TGCGCCAGCAGCTTGGCCGGGGGAATCTCTGGAAACACCATATATTTT. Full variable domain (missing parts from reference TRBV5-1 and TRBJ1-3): KAGVTQTPRYLIKTRGQQVTLSCSPISGHRSVSWYQQTPGQGLQFLFEYFSETQRNKGNFPGRFSGRQFSNSRSEMNVSTLELGDSALYLCASSLAGGISGNTIYFGEGSWLTVV.

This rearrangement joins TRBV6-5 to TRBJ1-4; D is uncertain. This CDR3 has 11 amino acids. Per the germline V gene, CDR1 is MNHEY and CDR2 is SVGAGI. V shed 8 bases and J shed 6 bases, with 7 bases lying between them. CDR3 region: CASLVDEKLFF. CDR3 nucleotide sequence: TGTGCCAGCCTAGTTGATGAAAAACTGTTTTTT.

CDR3 sequence: CASSSTGAFQPQHF. CDR3 bases: TGTGCCAGCAGTTCGACAGGGGCTTTTCAGCCCCAGCATTTT. The gene calls are TRBV7-9 and TRBJ1-5; 8 bases align to TRBD1. With 6 bases clipped from V and 6 bases from J, the junction kept 7 bases outside the gene matches. The CDR3 runs 14 residues. Germline assignment: CDR1 SEHNR and CDR2 FQNEAQ (reference sequence).